This TCR beta chain was sequenced during a study of T cell changes during pregnancy in multiple sclerosis. In its sample, this clone was seen once. TCRdb's copy holds only in-frame clones and misses some; the assay was immunoSEQ multiplex PCR. The data contain nearly 70,000 clones, roughly nine tenths of them singletons. Germline loops: CDR1 SGHNT, CDR2 YYREEE (reference sequence). The CDR3 has 16 amino acids. With 4 bases clipped from V and 3 bases from J, the junction kept 10 bases outside the gene matches. The source of this sequence is a female donor in good health, enrolled as a control in a pregnancy study. The chain carries TRBV5-4 and TRBJ2-5, with TRBD2 matching over 9 bases. Sequences were derived from peripheral blood, sampled in the second trimester of pregnancy. The CDR3 coding sequence is TGTGCCAGCAGCCAGTCCGCGGGAGGGCCGGAAGAGACCCAGTACTTC. Protein: CASSQSAGGPEETQYF.